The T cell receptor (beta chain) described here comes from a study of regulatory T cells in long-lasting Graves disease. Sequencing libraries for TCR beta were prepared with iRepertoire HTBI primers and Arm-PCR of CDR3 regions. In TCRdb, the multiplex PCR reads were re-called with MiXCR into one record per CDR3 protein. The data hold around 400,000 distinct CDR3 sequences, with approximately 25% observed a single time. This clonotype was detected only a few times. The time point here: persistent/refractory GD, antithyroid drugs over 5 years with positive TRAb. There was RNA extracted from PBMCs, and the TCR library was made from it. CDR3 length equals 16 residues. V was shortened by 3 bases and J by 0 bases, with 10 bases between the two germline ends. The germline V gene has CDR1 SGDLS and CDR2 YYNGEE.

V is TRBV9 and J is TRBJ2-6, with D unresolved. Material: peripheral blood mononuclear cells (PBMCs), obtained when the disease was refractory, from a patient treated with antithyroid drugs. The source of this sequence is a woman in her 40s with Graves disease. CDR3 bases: TGTGCCAGCAGCGCCCCACCATACTCTGGGGCCAACGTCCTGACTTTC. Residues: CASSAPPYSGANVLTF.